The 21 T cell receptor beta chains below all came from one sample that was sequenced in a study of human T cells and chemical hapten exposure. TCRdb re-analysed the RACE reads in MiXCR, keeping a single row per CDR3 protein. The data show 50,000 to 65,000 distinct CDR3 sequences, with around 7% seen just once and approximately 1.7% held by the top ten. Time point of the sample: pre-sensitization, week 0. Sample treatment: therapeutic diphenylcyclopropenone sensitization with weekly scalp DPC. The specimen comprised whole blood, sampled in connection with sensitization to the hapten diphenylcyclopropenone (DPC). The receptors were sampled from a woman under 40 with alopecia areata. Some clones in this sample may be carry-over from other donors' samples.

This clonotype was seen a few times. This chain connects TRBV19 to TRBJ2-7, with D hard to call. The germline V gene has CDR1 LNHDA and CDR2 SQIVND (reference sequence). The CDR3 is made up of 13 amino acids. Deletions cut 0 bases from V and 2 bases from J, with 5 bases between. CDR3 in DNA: TGTGCCAGTAGTATAGATCTGGCCTACGAGCAGTACTTC. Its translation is CASSIDLAYEQYF.

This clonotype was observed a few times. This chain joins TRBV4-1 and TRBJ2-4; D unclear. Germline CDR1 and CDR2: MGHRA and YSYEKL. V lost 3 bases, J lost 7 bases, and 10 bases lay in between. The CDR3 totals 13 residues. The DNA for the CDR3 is TGCGCCAGCAGCCACCTGGACCAGAACATTCAGTACTTC. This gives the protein CASSHLDQNIQYF.

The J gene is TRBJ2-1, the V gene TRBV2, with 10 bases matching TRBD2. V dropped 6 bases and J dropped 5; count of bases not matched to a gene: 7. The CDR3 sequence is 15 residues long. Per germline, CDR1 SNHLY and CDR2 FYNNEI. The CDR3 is CASSPAGGPHNEQFF. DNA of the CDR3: TGTGCCAGCAGCCCAGCGGGGGGGCCCCACAATGAGCAGTTCTTC.

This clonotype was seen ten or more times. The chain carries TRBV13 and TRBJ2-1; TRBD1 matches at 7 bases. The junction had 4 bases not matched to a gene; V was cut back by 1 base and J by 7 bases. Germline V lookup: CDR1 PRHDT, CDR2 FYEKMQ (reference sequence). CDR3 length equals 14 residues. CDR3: CASSLAGQRNEQFF. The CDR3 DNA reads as TGTGCCAGCAGCTTAGCGGGACAGAGAAATGAGCAGTTCTTC. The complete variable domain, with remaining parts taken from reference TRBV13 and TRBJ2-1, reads AAGVIQSPRHLIKEKRETATLKCYPIPRHDTVYWYQQGPGQDPQFLISFYEKMQSDKGSIPDRFSAQQFSDYHSELNMSSLELGDSALYFCASSLAGQRNEQFFGPGTRLTVL.

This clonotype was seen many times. CDR3 region: CSARPTGISYGYTF. CDR3 nucleotides: TGCAGTGCTAGACCGACAGGGATCTCCTATGGCTACACCTTC. The chain carries TRBV20-1 and TRBJ1-2, with TRBD1 identical over 7 bases. Germline V gives CDR1 DFQATT, CDR2 SNEGSKA (reference sequence). The CDR3 has 14 amino acids. The ends lost 2 bases at V and 4 bases at J; junction bases unmatched: 7.

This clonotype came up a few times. The chain's CDR3 is CASSRTVATNEKLFF. The CDR3 region has the DNA TGCGCCAGCAGCCGGACGGTAGCAACTAATGAAAAACTGTTTTTT. The V call is TRBV5-1, the J call TRBJ1-4; no definite D call. Per the germline V gene, CDR1 is SGHRS and CDR2 is YFSETQ. The CDR3 is 15 amino acids. Deletions cut 4 bases from V and 0 bases from J, with 10 bases between.

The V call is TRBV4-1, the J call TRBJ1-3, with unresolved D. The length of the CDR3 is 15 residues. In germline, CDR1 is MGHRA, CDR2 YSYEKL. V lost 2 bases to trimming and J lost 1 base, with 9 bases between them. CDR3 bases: TGCGCCAGCAGCCAACAGGCCACATCTGGAAACACCATATATTTT. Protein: CASSQQATSGNTIYF.

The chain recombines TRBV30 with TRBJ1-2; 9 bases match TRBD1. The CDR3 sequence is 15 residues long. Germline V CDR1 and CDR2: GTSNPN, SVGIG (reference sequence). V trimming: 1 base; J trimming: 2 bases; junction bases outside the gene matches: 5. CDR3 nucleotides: TGTGCCTGGAGTGGGCGACAGGGGGAGAACTATGGCTACACCTTC. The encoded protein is CAWSGRQGENYGYTF.

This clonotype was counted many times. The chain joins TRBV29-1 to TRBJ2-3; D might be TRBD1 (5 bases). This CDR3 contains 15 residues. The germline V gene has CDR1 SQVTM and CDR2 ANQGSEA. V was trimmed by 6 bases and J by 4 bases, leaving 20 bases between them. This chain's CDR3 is CSVIELGVDSDTQYF. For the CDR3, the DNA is TGCAGCGTCATCGAATTAGGGGTGGATTCAGATACGCAGTATTTT.

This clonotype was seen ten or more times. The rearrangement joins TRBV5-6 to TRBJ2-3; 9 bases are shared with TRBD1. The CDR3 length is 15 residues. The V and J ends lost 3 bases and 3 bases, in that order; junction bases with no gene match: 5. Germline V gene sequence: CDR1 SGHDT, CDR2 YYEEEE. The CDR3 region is CASSSYRGLTDTQYF. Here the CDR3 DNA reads TGTGCCAGCAGCTCTTACAGGGGGCTGACAGATACGCAGTATTTT.

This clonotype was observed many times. The CDR3 loop is CASSRPWPYEQYF. The CDR3 DNA reads as TGTGCCAGCAGCCGTCCATGGCCCTACGAGCAGTACTTC. V and J are TRBV7-8 and TRBJ2-7; D unclear. V was cut by 5 bases and J by 2 bases, with 10 bases left in between. CDR3 length: 13 amino acids. Germline assignment: CDR1 SGHVS and CDR2 FQNEAQ.

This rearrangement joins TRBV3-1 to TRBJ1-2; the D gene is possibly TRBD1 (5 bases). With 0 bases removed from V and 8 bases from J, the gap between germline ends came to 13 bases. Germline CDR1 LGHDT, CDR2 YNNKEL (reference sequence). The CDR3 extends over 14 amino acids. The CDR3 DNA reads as TGTGCCAGCAGCCAAGATGAAAGGGGAGTGGGCTACACCTTC. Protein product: CASSQDERGVGYTF.

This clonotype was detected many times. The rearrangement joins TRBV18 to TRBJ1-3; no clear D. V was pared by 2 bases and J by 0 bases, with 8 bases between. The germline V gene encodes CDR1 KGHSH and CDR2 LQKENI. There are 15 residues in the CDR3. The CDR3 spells CASSPTPNSGNTIYF. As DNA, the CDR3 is TGTGCCAGCTCACCAACTCCCAACTCTGGAAACACCATATATTTT.

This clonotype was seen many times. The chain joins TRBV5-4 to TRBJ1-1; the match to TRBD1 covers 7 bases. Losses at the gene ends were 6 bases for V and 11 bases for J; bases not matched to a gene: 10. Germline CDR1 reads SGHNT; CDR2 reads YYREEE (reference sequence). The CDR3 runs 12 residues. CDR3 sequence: CASILNTGAAFF. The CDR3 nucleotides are TGTGCCAGCATCCTGAACACAGGGGCCGCTTTCTTT.

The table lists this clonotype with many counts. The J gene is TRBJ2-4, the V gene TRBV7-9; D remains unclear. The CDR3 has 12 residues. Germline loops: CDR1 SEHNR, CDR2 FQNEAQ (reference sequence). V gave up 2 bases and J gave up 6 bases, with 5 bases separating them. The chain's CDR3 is CASSLSGNIQYF. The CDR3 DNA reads TGTGCCAGCAGCTTAAGTGGAAACATTCAGTACTTC.

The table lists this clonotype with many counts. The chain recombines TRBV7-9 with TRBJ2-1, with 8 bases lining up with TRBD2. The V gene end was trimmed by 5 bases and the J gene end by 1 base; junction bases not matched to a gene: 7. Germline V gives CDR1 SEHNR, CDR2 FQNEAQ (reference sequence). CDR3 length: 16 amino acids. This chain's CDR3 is CASSPPGGGSYNEQFF. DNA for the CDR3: TGTGCCAGCAGCCCTCCGGGCGGGGGGTCCTACAATGAGCAGTTCTTC. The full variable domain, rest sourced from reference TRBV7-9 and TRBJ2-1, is DTGVSQNPRHKITKRGQNVTFRCDPISEHNRLYWYRQTLGQGPEFLTYFQNEAQLEKSRLLSDRFSAERPKGSFSTLEIQRTEQGDSAMYLCASSPPGGGSYNEQFFGPGTRLTVL.

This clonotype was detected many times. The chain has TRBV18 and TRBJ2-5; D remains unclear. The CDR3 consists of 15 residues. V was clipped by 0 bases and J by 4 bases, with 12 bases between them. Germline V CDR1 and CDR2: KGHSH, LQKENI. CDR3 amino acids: CASSPPGRPGETQYF. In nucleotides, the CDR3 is TGTGCCAGCTCACCACCGGGCAGGCCCGGAGAGACCCAGTACTTC.

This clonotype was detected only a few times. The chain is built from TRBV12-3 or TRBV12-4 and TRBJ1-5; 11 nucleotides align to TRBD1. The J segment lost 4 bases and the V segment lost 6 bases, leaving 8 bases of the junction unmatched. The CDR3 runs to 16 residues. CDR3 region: CASRARTGGENQPQHF. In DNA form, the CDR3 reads TGTGCCAGCAGAGCCCGGACAGGGGGCGAAAATCAGCCCCAGCATTTT.

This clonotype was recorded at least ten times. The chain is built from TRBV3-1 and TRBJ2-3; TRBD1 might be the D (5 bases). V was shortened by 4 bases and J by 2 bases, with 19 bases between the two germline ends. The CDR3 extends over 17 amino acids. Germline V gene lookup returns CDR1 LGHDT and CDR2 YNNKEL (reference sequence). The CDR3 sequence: CASSLWGGASFTDTQYF. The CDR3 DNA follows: TGTGCCAGCAGCCTCTGGGGTGGGGCCTCATTCACAGATACGCAGTATTTT.

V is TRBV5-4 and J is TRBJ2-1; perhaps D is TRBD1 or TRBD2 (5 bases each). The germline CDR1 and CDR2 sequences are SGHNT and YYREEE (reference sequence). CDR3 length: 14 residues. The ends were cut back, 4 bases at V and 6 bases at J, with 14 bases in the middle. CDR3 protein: CASSPRTGANEQFF. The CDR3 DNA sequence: TGTGCCAGCAGCCCCCGGACCGGGGCCAATGAGCAGTTCTTC.

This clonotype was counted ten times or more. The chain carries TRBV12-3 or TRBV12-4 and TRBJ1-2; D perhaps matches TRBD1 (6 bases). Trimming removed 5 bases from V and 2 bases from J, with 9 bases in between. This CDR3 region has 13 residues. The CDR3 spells CASSAQGNYGYTF. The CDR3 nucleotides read TGTGCCAGCAGTGCTCAGGGGAACTATGGCTACACCTTC.